The 22 T cell receptor beta chains below all came from one sample that was sequenced in a study of identical twins. TCRdb re-called the 5' RACE reads with MiXCR, one entry per CDR3 protein. The sample yields hundreds of thousands of distinct CDR3 sequences, around 8.6% seen once. This sample was also put to use in a study of yellow fever vaccine responses in identical twins.

Sample: PBMCs. The receptors originated from a woman aged 18-29 years in good health.

In its sample, this clonotype was seen many times. The DNA for the CDR3 is TGTGCCAGCAGCAAAAGCGGGCATGCTAGCACAGATACGCAGTATTTT. Translation gives CASSKSGHASTDTQYF. The chain couples TRBV12-3 or TRBV12-4 to TRBJ2-3, with D perhaps TRBD2 (6 bases). The CDR3 consists of 16 residues. With 6 bases removed from V and 0 bases from J, the gap between germline ends came to 16 bases.

The rearrangement uses TRBV20-1 and TRBJ2-7; D remains unclear. V gave up 0 bases and J gave up 2 bases, with 14 bases separating them. The CDR3 runs 15 residues. Germline V gives CDR1 DFQATT, CDR2 SNEGSKA (reference sequence). Here the CDR3 DNA reads TGCAGTGCTAGAGATTTGGGAACTACTACCTACGAGCAGTACTTC. Translated, it gives CSARDLGTTTYEQYF.

V usage is TRBV18 and J usage is TRBJ2-1, with TRBD2 matching over 12 bases. CDR3 length: 18 amino acids. The V gene's germline CDR1 is KGHSH and CDR2 LQKENI. V was clipped by 3 bases and J by 4 bases; unmatched bases: 10. The CDR3 sequence: CASSPFPTSGSLYNEQFF. As DNA, the CDR3 is TGTGCCAGCTCACCGTTCCCGACTAGCGGGAGTCTTTACAATGAGCAGTTCTTC.

The chain joins TRBV7-8 to TRBJ1-1; no clear D. The CDR3 covers 17 residues. CDR1 and CDR2 (germline): SGHVS, FQNEAQ. V was clipped by 1 base and J by 5 bases, with 20 bases between them. Here the CDR3 reads CASSLGNNGQLSTEAFF. For the CDR3, the DNA is TGTGCCAGCAGCTTAGGCAATAACGGGCAGCTGAGTACTGAAGCTTTCTTT.

This clonotype was observed many times. The V call is TRBV7-2, the J call TRBJ2-7; D is possibly TRBD1 or TRBD2 (5 bases each). V was clipped by 5 bases and J by 0 bases, with 14 bases between them. The CDR3 runs 15 residues. Germline V lookup: CDR1 SGHTA, CDR2 FQGNSA. As DNA, the CDR3 is TGTGCCAGCAGCGCCGGGGCAGACTTCTCCTACGAGCAGTACTTC. Its protein product is CASSAGADFSYEQYF.

This clonotype has only a few counts. The chain joins TRBV7-2 to TRBJ2-5; the match to TRBD1 covers 7 bases. V lost 1 base and J lost 3; bases outside the gene matches: 5. The CDR3 contains 15 residues. Germline-derived CDR1 and CDR2 are SGHTA and FQGNSA. CDR3 in amino acids: CASSLVRQGKETQYF. The CDR3 DNA sequence: TGTGCCAGCAGCTTAGTCCGACAGGGCAAAGAGACCCAGTACTTC.

The V call is TRBV7-9, the J call TRBJ2-5, with D possibly TRBD1 on 6 matching bases. V was trimmed by 4 bases and J by 5 bases, leaving 14 bases between them. CDR3 length: 14 amino acids. Germline CDR1 reads SEHNR; CDR2 reads FQNEAQ (reference sequence). The CDR3 DNA reads TGTGCCAGCAGCTACCGGACAGATGGCGAGACCCAGTACTTC. As protein: CASSYRTDGETQYF.

This clonotype was observed a handful of times. The genes are TRBV20-1 and TRBJ1-4; D is ambiguous. V shed 0 bases and J shed 4 bases, with 9 bases lying between them. Per the germline V gene, CDR1 is DFQATT and CDR2 is SNEGSKA (reference sequence). The length of the CDR3 is 14 residues. The CDR3 DNA sequence: TGCAGTGCTAGAGATGTATCTTTTAATGAAAAACTGTTTTTT. Translated, it gives CSARDVSFNEKLFF.

This clonotype was counted only a few times. The genes are TRBV19 and TRBJ2-1; D remains unclear. The CDR3 covers 14 residues. The V and J ends lost 10 bases and 7 bases respectively, with 20 bases between them. CDR1 and CDR2 (germline): LNHDA, SQIVND (reference sequence). The CDR3 loop reads CATATGPVRNEQFF. DNA for the CDR3: TGTGCCACCGCTACCGGGCCGGTCAGGAATGAGCAGTTCTTC.

This clonotype was detected only a few times. The chain couples TRBV6-2 or TRBV6-3 to TRBJ2-7, with a possible D match to TRBD2 (5 bases). CDR3 size: 15 residues. The germline V and J ends were trimmed by 5 bases and 6 bases, with 20 bases remaining between them. Germline values: CDR1 MNHEY, CDR2 SVGEGT. The CDR3 sequence is CASSSPVRGESEQYF. The CDR3 coding sequence is TGTGCCAGCAGTAGCCCGGTTCGTGGGGAGTCCGAGCAGTACTTC.

This clonotype has a handful of counts. This rearrangement joins TRBV24-1 to TRBJ2-3, with a weak D call TRBD1 (6 bases). Germline CDR1 KGHDR, CDR2 SFDVKD. CDR3 length: 14 residues. Trimming stripped 0 bases from V and 5 bases from J, with 8 bases between. CDR3: CATSDLSTGDTQYF. The CDR3 region has the DNA TGTGCCACCAGTGATTTGTCGACAGGAGATACGCAGTATTTT.

This clonotype was seen only a few times. The rearrangement uses TRBV10-3 and TRBJ2-5; no reliable D call. V lost 0 bases and J 5 bases, leaving 4 bases between the germline ends. CDR3 length: 12 amino acids. CDR1 is ENHRY and CDR2 is SYGVKD in the germline V gene. For the CDR3, the DNA is TGTGCCATCAGTGAGTCCCGCGAGACCCAGTACTTC. As protein: CAISESRETQYF.

The chain links TRBV15 to TRBJ2-7, with a tentative D call TRBD2 (6 bases). V lost 3 bases, J lost 3 bases, and 15 bases lay in between. The germline V gene encodes CDR1 LNHNV and CDR2 YYDKDF (reference sequence). This CDR3 has 15 amino acids. The CDR3 nucleotides are TGTGCCACCAGCAGTCGACCGGGACTGGGCTACGAGCAGTACTTC. Encoded protein: CATSSRPGLGYEQYF.

This clonotype was recorded a few times. The J gene is TRBJ2-1, the V gene TRBV9; tentatively, D is TRBD1 or TRBD2 (5 bases each). Trimming removed 2 bases from V and 5 bases from J, with 14 bases in between. The CDR3 consists of 15 residues. Per germline, CDR1 SGDLS and CDR2 YYNGEE. This CDR3 is CASSVRALGDNEQFF. The CDR3 DNA reads TGTGCCAGCAGCGTGAGGGCCCTGGGGGACAATGAGCAGTTCTTC.

The chain recombines TRBV20-1 with TRBJ2-1; weak D call: TRBD1 (6 bases). This CDR3 is 14 amino acids long. CDR1 is DFQATT and CDR2 is SNEGSKA in the germline V gene (reference sequence). The V and J ends lost 1 base and 10 bases respectively, with 17 bases between them. In DNA form, the CDR3 reads TGCAGTGCTAGAGCAGGGGCCACCCGCGTGGAGCAGTTCTTC. This gives the protein CSARAGATRVEQFF.

This clonotype was picked up a small number of times. The V call is TRBV29-1, the J call TRBJ2-1, with TRBD1 as a possible D gene (6 bases). Germline CDR1 SQVTM, CDR2 ANQGSEA. The CDR3 spans 17 residues. The ends were cut back, 0 bases at V and 6 bases at J, with 21 bases in the middle. The CDR3 protein is CSVEDPNRQEPINEQFF. The CDR3 region has the DNA TGCAGCGTTGAAGATCCGAATAGACAGGAGCCTATCAATGAGCAGTTCTTC.

This clonotype was found a few times. The chain couples TRBV13 to TRBJ2-5; no clear D gene. The ends were cut back, 5 bases at V and 2 bases at J, with 9 bases in the middle. The germline V gene has CDR1 PRHDT and CDR2 FYEKMQ (reference sequence). The CDR3 loop spans 13 amino acids. The CDR3 sequence is CASSPVGQETQYF. The CDR3 DNA sequence: TGTGCCAGCAGCCCCGTGGGTCAAGAGACCCAGTACTTC.

Many counts were recorded for this clonotype. This CDR3 is CASKVGYEQYF. CDR3 in DNA: TGTGCCAGCAAAGTGGGCTACGAGCAGTACTTC. The V gene is TRBV6-2 or TRBV6-3, the J gene TRBJ2-7; D is uncertain. The germline V gene encodes CDR1 MNHEY and CDR2 SVGEGT. CDR3 length equals 11 residues. Trimming cost V 7 bases and J 3 bases, with 7 bases left between them.

This chain connects TRBV11-2 to TRBJ2-7; 11 bases agree with TRBD1. Germline CDR1 is SGHAT and CDR2 is FQNNGV. J lost 1 base, V lost 6 bases, and 8 bases had no gene match. The CDR3 has 16 amino acids. CDR3 residues: CASRDPGQGVSYEQYF. CDR3 coding DNA: TGTGCCAGCAGAGATCCGGGACAGGGGGTTTCCTACGAGCAGTACTTC.

The chain is built from TRBV7-8 and TRBJ2-7; D may be TRBD2 (5 bases). Germline V lookup: CDR1 SGHVS, CDR2 FQNEAQ. There are 17 residues in the CDR3. V was cut by 2 bases and J by 3 bases, with 20 bases left in between. The CDR3 bases are TGTGCCAGCAGCTTATCTCCCATTGAGGGTTCGGGCTACGAGCAGTACTTC. Amino acid sequence: CASSLSPIEGSGYEQYF. Supplemented by reference TRBV7-8 and TRBJ2-7, the full variable domain reads GAGVSQSPRYKVAKRGQDVALRCDPISGHVSLFWYQQALGQGPEFLTYFQNEAQLDKSGLPSDRFFAERPEGSVSTLKIQRTQQEDSAVYLCASSLSPIEGSGYEQYFGPGTRLTVT.

The sample holds a few counts of this clonotype. The chain has TRBV5-1 and TRBJ2-1, with 15 positions matching TRBD2. Germline CDR1 SGHRS, CDR2 YFSETQ. J was trimmed by 0 bases and V by 3 bases; bases with no gene match: 7. The CDR3 has 19 residues. Written as DNA, the CDR3 is TGCGCCAGCAGCTCGGGGACTAGCGGGAGGCCCAGCTCCTACAATGAGCAGTTCTTC. It specifies CASSSGTSGRPSSYNEQFF.

This clonotype was observed a handful of times. This chain links TRBV11-1 with TRBJ2-1; D possibly corresponds to TRBD2 (7 bases). The length of the CDR3 is 19 residues. CDR1 is SGHAT and CDR2 is FQDESV in the germline V gene (reference sequence). Trimming stripped 1 base from V and 2 bases from J, with 21 bases between. The CDR3 here is CASSLGLTERGGPYNEQFF. In DNA, the CDR3 is TGTGCCAGCAGCTTAGGTTTAACGGAGAGGGGGGGCCCCTACAATGAGCAGTTCTTC.